The source of this TCR beta chain is a study of cytomegalovirus exposure and HLA in healthy donors. Findings and caveats of the study: There was a cluster of highly shared sequence variants that was likely a sequencing artifact. With DRB1 most and HLA-C fewest, TCR association rates differed between HLA loci in a later analysis. Some V segments (TRBV6-2 and TRBV6-3 among them) were excluded as indistinguishable. There were several of the most significant clusters that appeared linked to common viral pathogens in a later analysis.

The CDR3 totals 15 residues. Germline V gives CDR1 SGHRS, CDR2 YFSETQ. Trimming removed 3 bases from V and 3 bases from J; junction bases left unmatched: 1. Researchers ran the PCR with 60 Vbeta and 13 Jbeta primers. Profiled with immunoSEQ multiplex PCR; TCRdb holds only in-frame clones, not every one. The sample shows some 90,000 clones, 65% to 85% of them seen only once. As to this clone: What it recognizes is unknown.

The sequence was collected from a man over 45 in good health and CMV-seronegative. Source material: PBMCs. The chain has TRBV5-1 and TRBJ2-1; 12 positions match TRBD2. The CDR3: CASSWTSGIYNEQFF. The CDR3 DNA reads TGCGCCAGCAGCTGGACTAGCGGGATCTACAATGAGCAGTTCTTC.